The rows below give T cell receptor beta chains drawn from one sample of a study of CD8+ T cells in alopecia areata. Only in-frame clones appear in the TCRdb table, and some are missing; sequencing was by immunoSEQ multiplex PCR. The table includes 200,000 or so clones, less than 45% detected once. The input for sequencing was CD4+ T cells sorted from blood, taken at roughly week 36, from a patient treated with tofacitinib. Every receptor here comes from a human donor with alopecia areata. Both conserved end residues are part of each CDR3. A D gene is named only where the DNA matches it firmly. Where a row states a size, it is once, few, many or the class of an expanded clone; other rows omit it.

abundance	d_gene	v_gene	j_gene	CDR3aa	CDR3nt
few	TRBD2	TRBV4-2	TRBJ2-5	CASSQEAPSGWIQETQYF	TGTGCCAGCAGCCAAGAGGCTCCTAGCGGATGGATCCAAGAGACCCAGTACTTC
few	NA	TRBV7-9	TRBJ2-5	CASRGRRDQETQYF	TGTGCCAGCAGGGGCCGCCGGGACCAAGAGACCCAGTACTTC
NA	NA	TRBV30	TRBJ1-1	CASERAFF	TGTGCCTCAGAGCGAGCTTTCTTT
NA	NA	TRBV28	TRBJ1-1	CASSFLRGGGTEAFF	TGTGCCAGCAGTTTTCTACGGGGCGGAGGGACTGAAGCTTTCTTT
few	NA	TRBV6-5	TRBJ2-7	CASSSPGGSSEQYF	TGTGCCAGCAGTTCCCCAGGAGGGAGTAGCGAGCAGTACTTC
NA	NA	TRBV5-1	TRBJ2-5	CASSSAGNQETQYF	TGCGCCAGCAGCTCCGCAGGGAACCAAGAGACCCAGTACTTC
NA	NA	TRBV30	TRBJ2-3	CACPQGQRTDTQYF	TGTGCCTGCCCGCAGGGGCAGAGAACAGATACGCAGTATTTT
few	TRBD2	TRBV5-1	TRBJ2-5	CASSLQLAGETQYF	TGCGCCAGCAGCTTGCAACTAGCGGGAGAGACCCAGTACTTC
NA	NA	TRBV7-2	TRBJ2-7	CASSSPGPHSSYEQYF	TGTGCCAGCAGCTCACCCGGGCCTCATAGCTCCTACGAGCAGTACTTC
NA	NA	TRBV7-9	TRBJ2-7	CASSLLYEQYF	TGTGCCAGCAGCCTGTTATACGAGCAGTACTTC
NA	NA	TRBV6-1	TRBJ2-7	CASSNWDTNYEQYF	TGTGCCAGCAGTAACTGGGACACCAACTACGAGCAGTACTTC
few	NA	TRBV19	TRBJ2-3	CASRGKGRDTQYF	TGTGCCAGTAGGGGGAAGGGCCGAGATACGCAGTATTTT
NA	NA	TRBV29-1	TRBJ2-7	CSVARRAPAYEQYF	TGCAGCGTTGCCCGGAGAGCACCAGCTTACGAGCAGTACTTC
few	NA	TRBV28	TRBJ2-7	CASRSQALTPYEQYF	TGTGCCAGCAGATCCCAGGCCCTGACTCCCTACGAGCAGTACTTC
NA	NA	TRBV9	TRBJ2-3	CASSVEKSSGSTSNTQYF	TGTGCCAGCAGCGTAGAGAAGAGTTCGGGTTCCACAAGTAATACGCAGTATTTT
NA	TRBD2	TRBV15	TRBJ2-7	CATSDGLADYEQYF	TGTGCCACCAGCGATGGACTAGCGGATTACGAGCAGTACTTC
NA	TRBD1	TRBV28	TRBJ1-5	CASSRPKQGASNQPQHF	TGTGCCAGCAGCCGACCCAAACAGGGGGCGAGCAATCAGCCCCAGCATTTT
NA	NA	TRBV15	TRBJ1-2	CATSSRGTRYGYTF	TGTGCCACCAGCAGCAGGGGAACGCGCTATGGCTACACCTTC
NA	NA	TRBV6-6	TRBJ2-3	CASSSQGGDTQYF	TGTGCCAGCAGCTCCCAGGGGGGAGATACGCAGTATTTT
few	NA	TRBV2	TRBJ1-4	CASSEGRGELFF	TGTGCCAGCAGTGAAGGCAGGGGAGAACTGTTTTTT
NA	TRBD2	TRBV2	TRBJ2-1	CASTSGGYNEQFF	TGTGCCAGCACTAGCGGGGGCTACAATGAGCAGTTCTTC
few	NA	TRBV6-5	TRBJ2-6	CASSGHGANVLTF	TGTGCCAGCAGTGGACATGGAGCCAACGTCCTGACTTTC